A selection of T cell receptor beta chains follows, all from one sample in a study of T cells in Graves' hyperthyroidism and ophthalmopathy. TCRdb processed the multiplex PCR reads anew with MiXCR; each CDR3 protein has one entry. The sample consists of about 260,000 distinct CDR3 sequences, 25% of them appearing once. The sample taken for sequencing was blood. These TCRs come from a man aged 35 to 55 with Graves' hyperthyroidism that later progressed to Graves' ophthalmopathy. Each CDR3 is given with its conserved first and last residue. The D gene is left open where the match is weak. Expanded clones are given a class, and other clones once, few, many or no size at all.

>TRBV29-1|TRBJ2-7|NA|NA|11
TGCAGCGCCCAACAGGGCTACGAGCAGTACTTC
CSAQQGYEQYF
>TRBV7-3|TRBJ1-1|NA|NA|14
TGTGCCAGCAGCTTAACGACAGGAAAGACTGAAGCTTTCTTT
CASSLTTGKTEAFF
>TRBV15|TRBJ1-2|TRBD1|NA|14
TGTGCCACCAGTCCTGGGGACAGGGACTATGGCTACACCTTC
CATSPGDRDYGYTF
>TRBV6-4|TRBJ2-3|NA|NA|14
TGTGCCAGCAGTGGCGGGACTAGCACAGATACGCAGTATTTT
CASSGGTSTDTQYF
>TRBV12-3/TRBV12-4|TRBJ1-5|TRBD1|many|13
TGTGCCAGCAGGACAGGGGGCGATCAGCCCCGGCATTTT
CASRTGGDQPRHF
>TRBV6-5|TRBJ2-1|TRBD2|NA|17
TGTGCCAGCAGTTTGACCGGGACTAGGGCCCTCTACAATGAGCAGTTCTTC
CASSLTGTRALYNEQFF
>TRBV6-5|TRBJ1-1|NA|once|14
TGTGCCAGCAGTTACTCGCAGAAACCCACTGAAGCTTTCTTT
CASSYSQKPTEAFF
>TRBV20-1|TRBJ1-2|TRBD1|many|14
TGCAGTGCCCCTAACGCCGGGACAGGGGGTGGCTACACCTTC
CSAPNAGTGGGYTF
>TRBV12-3/TRBV12-4|TRBJ1-1|NA|many|14
TGTGCCAGCAGAAAAGCACGGGTGAACACTGAAGCTTTCTTT
CASRKARVNTEAFF
>TRBV27|TRBJ1-5|NA|many|15
TGTGCCAGCAGTACCGGACAGAGGCTGAATCAGCCCCAGCATTTT
CASSTGQRLNQPQHF
>TRBV6-1|TRBJ2-7|TRBD1|NA|18
TGTGCCAGCAGTGTCCGGGACCCGTCCGACAGGGTTTACTACGAGCAGTACTTC
CASSVRDPSDRVYYEQYF
>TRBV29-1|TRBJ2-7|NA|many|14
TGCGGCGTTGCTGGTCCATCAAACCTCCACGAGCAGTACTTC
CGVAGPSNLHEQYF
>TRBV2|TRBJ2-1|NA|many|14
TGTGCCAGCAGTGAAATGGGGCGTCTTACTGAGCAGTTCTTC
CASSEMGRLTEQFF
>TRBV15|TRBJ2-7|TRBD2|many|15
TGTGCCACCAGCAGAGGGGGGACTATGACCTACGAGCAGTACTTC
CATSRGGTMTYEQYF
>TRBV19|TRBJ1-5|TRBD1|many|15
TGTGCCAGTAGTATGACAGGGGGTTCCAATCAGCCCCAGCATTTT
CASSMTGGSNQPQHF
>TRBV3-1|TRBJ1-4|NA|few|13
TGTGCCAGCAGCCAAGGGGGGGCCGAAAAACTGTTTTTT
CASSQGGAEKLFF
>TRBV12-3/TRBV12-4|TRBJ2-5|TRBD2|medium-sized|16
TGTGCCAGCAGTTTTGAGCGGGAGGAAGTGCGAGAGACCCAGTACTTC
CASSFEREEVRETQYF
>TRBV5-1|TRBJ2-7|NA|NA|14
TGCGCCAGCAGTAGAAGTGACAGGACCTACGAGCAGTACTTC
CASSRSDRTYEQYF
>TRBV5-1|TRBJ1-2|NA|NA|15
TGCGCCAGCAGCGGGTTTAGCAAAACGGACTATGGCTACACCTTC
CASSGFSKTDYGYTF
>TRBV4-2|TRBJ2-7|TRBD2|many|17
TGTGCCAGCAGCCAGGCTGAGACTAGCGGGGTCCTCTACGAGCAGTACTTC
CASSQAETSGVLYEQYF